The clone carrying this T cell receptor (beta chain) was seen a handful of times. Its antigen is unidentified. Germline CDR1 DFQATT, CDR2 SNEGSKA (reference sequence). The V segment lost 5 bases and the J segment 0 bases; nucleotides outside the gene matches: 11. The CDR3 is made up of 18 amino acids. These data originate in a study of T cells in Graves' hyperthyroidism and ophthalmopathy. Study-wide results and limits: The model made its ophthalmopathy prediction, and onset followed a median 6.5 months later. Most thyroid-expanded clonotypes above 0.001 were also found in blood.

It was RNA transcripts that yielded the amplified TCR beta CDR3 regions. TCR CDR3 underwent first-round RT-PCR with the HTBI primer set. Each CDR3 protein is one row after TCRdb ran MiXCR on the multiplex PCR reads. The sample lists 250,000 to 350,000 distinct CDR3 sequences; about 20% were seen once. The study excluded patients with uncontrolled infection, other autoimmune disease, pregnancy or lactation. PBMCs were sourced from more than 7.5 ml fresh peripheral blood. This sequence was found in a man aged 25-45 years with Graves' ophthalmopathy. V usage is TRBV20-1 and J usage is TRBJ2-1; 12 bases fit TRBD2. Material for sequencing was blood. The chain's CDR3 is CSARDLGLAGSSYNEQFF. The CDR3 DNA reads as TGCAGTGCTCGGGACCTCGGACTAGCGGGGTCCTCCTACAATGAGCAGTTCTTC.